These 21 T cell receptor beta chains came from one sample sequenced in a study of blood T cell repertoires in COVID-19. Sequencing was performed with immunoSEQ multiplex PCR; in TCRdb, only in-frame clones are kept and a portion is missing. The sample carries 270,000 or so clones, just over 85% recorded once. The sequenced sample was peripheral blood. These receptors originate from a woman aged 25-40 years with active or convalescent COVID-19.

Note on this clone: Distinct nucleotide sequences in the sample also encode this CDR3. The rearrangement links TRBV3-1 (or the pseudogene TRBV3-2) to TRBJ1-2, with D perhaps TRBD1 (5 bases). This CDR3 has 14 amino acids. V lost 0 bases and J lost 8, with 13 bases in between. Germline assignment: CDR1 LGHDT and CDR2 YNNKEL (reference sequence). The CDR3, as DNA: TGTGCCAGCAGCCAAGATTGGCAGGGAGGGGGCTACACCTTC. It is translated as CASSQDWQGGGYTF.

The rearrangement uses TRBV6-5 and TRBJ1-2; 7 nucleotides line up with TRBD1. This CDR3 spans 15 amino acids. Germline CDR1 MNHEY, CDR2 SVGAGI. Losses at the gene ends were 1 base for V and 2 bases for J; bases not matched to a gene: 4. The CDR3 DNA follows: TGTGCCAGCAGTTACTTCCCAGGGGGAAACTATGGCTACACCTTC. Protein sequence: CASSYFPGGNYGYTF.

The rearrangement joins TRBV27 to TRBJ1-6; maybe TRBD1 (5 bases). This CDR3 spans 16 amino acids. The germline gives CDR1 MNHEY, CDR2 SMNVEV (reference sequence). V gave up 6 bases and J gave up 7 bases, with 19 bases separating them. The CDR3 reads CASRWVRSQGNSPLHF. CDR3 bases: TGTGCCAGCAGGTGGGTCAGGTCTCAGGGCAATTCACCCCTCCACTTT.

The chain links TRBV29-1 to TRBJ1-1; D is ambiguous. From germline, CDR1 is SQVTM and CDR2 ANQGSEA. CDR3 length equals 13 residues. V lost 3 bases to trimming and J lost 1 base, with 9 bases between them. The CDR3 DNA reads TGCAGCGTTGATTATACAACGAACACTGAAGCTTTCTTT. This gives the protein CSVDYTTNTEAFF.

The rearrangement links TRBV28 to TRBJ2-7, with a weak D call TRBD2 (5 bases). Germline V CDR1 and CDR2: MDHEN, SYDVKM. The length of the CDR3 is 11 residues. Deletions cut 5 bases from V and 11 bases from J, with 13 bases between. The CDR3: CASSRREREYF. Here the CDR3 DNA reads TGTGCCAGCAGTCGCCGGGAAAGGGAGTACTTC. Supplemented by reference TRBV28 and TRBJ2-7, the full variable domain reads DVKVTQSSRYLVKRTGEKVFLECVQDMDHENMFWYRQDPGLGLRLIYFSYDVKMKEKGDIPEGYSVSREKKERFSLILESASTNQTSMYLCASSRREREYFGPGTRLTVT.

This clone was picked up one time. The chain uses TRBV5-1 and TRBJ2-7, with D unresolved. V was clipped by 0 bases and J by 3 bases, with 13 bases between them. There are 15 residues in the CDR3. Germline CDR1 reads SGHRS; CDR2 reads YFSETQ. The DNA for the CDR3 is TGCGCCAGCAGCTTGGTCGGGTTCCCAAGCTACGAGCAGTACTTC. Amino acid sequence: CASSLVGFPSYEQYF.

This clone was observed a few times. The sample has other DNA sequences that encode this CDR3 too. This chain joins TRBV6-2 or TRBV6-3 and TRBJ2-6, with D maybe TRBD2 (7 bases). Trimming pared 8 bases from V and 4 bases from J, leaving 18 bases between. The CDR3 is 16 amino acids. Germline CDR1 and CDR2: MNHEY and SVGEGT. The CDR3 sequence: CASCFWGGAGANVLTF. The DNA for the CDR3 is TGTGCCAGCTGTTTTTGGGGGGGGGCGGGGGCCAACGTCCTGACTTTC.

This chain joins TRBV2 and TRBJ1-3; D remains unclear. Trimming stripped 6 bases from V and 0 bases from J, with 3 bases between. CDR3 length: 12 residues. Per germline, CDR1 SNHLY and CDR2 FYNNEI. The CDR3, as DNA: TGTGCCAGCAGATACTCTGGAAACACCATATATTTT. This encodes CASRYSGNTIYF.

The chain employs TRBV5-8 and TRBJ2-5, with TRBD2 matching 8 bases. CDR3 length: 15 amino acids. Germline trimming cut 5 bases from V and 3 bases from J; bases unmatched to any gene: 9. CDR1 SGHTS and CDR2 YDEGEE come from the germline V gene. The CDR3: CASRRAGGPKETQYF. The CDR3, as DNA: TGTGCCAGCAGGAGGGCGGGGGGCCCTAAAGAGACCCAGTACTTC.

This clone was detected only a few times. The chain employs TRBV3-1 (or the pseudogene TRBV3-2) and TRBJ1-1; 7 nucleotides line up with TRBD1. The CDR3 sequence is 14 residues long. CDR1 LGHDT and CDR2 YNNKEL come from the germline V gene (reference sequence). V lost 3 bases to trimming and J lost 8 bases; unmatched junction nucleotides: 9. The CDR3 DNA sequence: TGTGCCAGCAGCCAGGACAGGTTTAAAGGCGAAGCTTTCTTT. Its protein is CASSQDRFKGEAFF.

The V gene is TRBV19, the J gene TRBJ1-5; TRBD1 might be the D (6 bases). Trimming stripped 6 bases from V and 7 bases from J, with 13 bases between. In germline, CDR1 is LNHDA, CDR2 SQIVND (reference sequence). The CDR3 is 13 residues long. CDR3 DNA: TGTGCCAGTAGGGGACATATCAACCAGCCCCAGCATTTT. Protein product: CASRGHINQPQHF.

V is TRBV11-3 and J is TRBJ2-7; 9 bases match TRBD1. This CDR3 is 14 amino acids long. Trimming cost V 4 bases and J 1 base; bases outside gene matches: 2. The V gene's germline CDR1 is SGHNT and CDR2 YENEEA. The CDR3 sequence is CASSYGQGSYEQYF. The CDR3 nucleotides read TGTGCCAGCAGCTATGGACAGGGGTCCTACGAGCAGTACTTC.

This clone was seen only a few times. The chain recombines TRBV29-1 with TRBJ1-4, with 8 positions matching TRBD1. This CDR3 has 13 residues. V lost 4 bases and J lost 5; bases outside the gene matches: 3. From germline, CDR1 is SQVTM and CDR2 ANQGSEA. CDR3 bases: TGCAGCGTTGGGGCAGGGGGCAATGAAAAACTGTTTTTT. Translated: CSVGAGGNEKLFF.

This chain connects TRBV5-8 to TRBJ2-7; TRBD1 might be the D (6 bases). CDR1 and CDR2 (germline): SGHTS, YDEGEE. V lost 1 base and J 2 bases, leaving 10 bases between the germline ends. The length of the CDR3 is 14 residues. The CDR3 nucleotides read TGTGCCAGCAGCTTGAAACAGGGCCCCTACGAGCAGTACTTC. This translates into CASSLKQGPYEQYF.

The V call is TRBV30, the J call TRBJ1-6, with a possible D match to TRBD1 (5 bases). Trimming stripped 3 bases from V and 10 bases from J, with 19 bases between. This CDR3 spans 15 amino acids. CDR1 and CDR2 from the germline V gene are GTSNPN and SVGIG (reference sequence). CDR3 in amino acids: CAWRDSRGYGSPLHF. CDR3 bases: TGTGCCTGGAGGGACTCCCGGGGGTATGGGTCACCCCTCCACTTT.

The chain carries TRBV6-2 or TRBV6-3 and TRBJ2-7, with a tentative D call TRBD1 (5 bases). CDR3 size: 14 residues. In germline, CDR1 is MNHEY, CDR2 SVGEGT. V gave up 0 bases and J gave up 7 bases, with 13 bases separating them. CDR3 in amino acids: CASSYSDGAGEQYF. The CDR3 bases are TGTGCCAGCAGTTACTCGGATGGGGCAGGTGAGCAGTACTTC.

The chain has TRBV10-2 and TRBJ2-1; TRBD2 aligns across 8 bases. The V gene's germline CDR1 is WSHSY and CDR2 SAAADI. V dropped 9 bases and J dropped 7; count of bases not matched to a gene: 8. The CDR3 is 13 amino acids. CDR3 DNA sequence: TGCGCCAGTAGGGAAAGCGGGGGAAATGAGCAGTTCTTC. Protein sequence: CASRESGGNEQFF.

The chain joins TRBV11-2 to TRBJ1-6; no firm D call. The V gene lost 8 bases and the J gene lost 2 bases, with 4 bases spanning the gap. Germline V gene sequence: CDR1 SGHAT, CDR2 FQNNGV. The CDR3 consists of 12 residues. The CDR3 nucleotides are TGTGCCAGCCGGGCCTATAATTCACCCCTCCACTTT. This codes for CASRAYNSPLHF.

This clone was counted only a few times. CDR3 nucleotides: TGTGCCAGCTCACGCACAGGGGACTATGGCTACACCTTC. Its protein is CASSRTGDYGYTF. V and J are TRBV18 and TRBJ1-2; 7 nucleotides line up with TRBD1. CDR1 is KGHSH, CDR2 LQKENI, per germline. The junction had 2 bases not matched to a gene; V was cut back by 4 bases and J by 3 bases. There are 13 residues in the CDR3.

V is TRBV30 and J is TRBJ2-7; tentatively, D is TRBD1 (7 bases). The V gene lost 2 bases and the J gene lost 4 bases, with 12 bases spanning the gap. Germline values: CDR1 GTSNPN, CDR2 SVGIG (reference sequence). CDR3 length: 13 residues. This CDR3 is CAWSLQGRYEQYF. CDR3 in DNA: TGTGCCTGGAGTCTACAGGGGAGGTACGAGCAGTACTTC.

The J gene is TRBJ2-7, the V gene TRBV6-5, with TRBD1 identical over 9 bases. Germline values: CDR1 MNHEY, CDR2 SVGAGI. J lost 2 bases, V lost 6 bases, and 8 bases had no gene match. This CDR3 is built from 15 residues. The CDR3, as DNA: TGTGCCAGCAGACCCACCGGGACAGGGACCTACGAGCAGTACTTC. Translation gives CASRPTGTGTYEQYF.